A single sample gave rise to the 20 T cell receptor beta chains below, sequenced in a study of post-analysis software for immune sequencing data (dated by TCRdb to between 2014 and 2017). Antigens for these TCRs are unknown. Libraries came from PCR. Sequenced on an Illumina HiSeq 2500. To reduce PCR and sequencing biases, unique molecular identifiers were incorporated into the TCR beta cDNA libraries. The public reads were reanalyzed by TCRdb: fastp trimming at Q25, MiXCR alignment, in-frame beta chains only. A single entry per CDR3 protein holds the most common genes and DNA from its merged rows. The sample table holds 650,000 to 900,000 distinct CDR3 sequences, of which under 60% were seen once. The top ten clonotypes cover roughly 4.4% of the sample. On the study overall, not on this receptor specifically: Significantly higher frequencies in patients than in controls were found for about five TRBV segments, including TRBV5-6, TRBV5-1 and TRBV20-1.

The sequencing input was blood. The source is a girl aged 10-17 years with multiple sclerosis.

The chain couples TRBV28 to TRBJ1-4; D is ambiguous. CDR3 size: 14 residues. Trimming took 2 bases from V and 7 from J, leaving 11 bases between them. Germline lookup yields CDR1 MDHEN and CDR2 SYDVKM. This CDR3 is CASSLIGPGEKLFF. As DNA, the CDR3 is TGTGCCAGCAGTTTAATAGGTCCCGGTGAAAAACTGTTTTTT. The complete variable domain, with remaining parts taken from reference TRBV28 and TRBJ1-4, reads DVKVTQSSRYLVKRTGEKVFLECVQDMDHENMFWYRQDPGLGLRLIYFSYDVKMKEKGDIPEGYSVSREKKERFSLILESASTNQTSMYLCASSLIGPGEKLFFGSGTQLSVL.

CDR3 DNA sequence: TGTGCCAGCAGTTTAGCGTCACGGGGGGGGAATGAGCAGTTCTTC. Protein product: CASSLASRGGNEQFF. The chain couples TRBV12-3 or TRBV12-4 to TRBJ2-1, with 8 nucleotides matching TRBD2. CDR3 length: 15 residues. V dropped 0 bases and J dropped 7; count of bases not matched to a gene: 5.

This clonotype showed up just once. CDR3: CSARFQSEETQYF. CDR3 DNA sequence: TGCAGTGCTAGGTTTCAGTCGGAAGAGACCCAGTACTTC. This rearrangement joins TRBV20-1 to TRBJ2-7; unclear D gene. The tail of the sequence fits TRBJ2-5 better, so the J call may be wrong. The CDR3 length is 13 residues. Germline V lookup: CDR1 DFQATT, CDR2 SNEGSKA (reference sequence).

This chain links TRBV28 with TRBJ2-7, with D possibly being TRBD1 (5 bases). The V and J ends lost 6 bases and 3 bases respectively, with 12 bases between them. Germline CDR1 and CDR2: MDHEN and SYDVKM. The CDR3 has 13 residues. CDR3 nucleotides: TGTGCCAGCAGGCCCGACAGAAACTACGAGCAGTACTTC. Protein product: CASRPDRNYEQYF.

This clonotype occurred a few times. V gene TRBV29-1 combines with J gene TRBJ1-1; D is uncertain. Germline values: CDR1 SQVTM, CDR2 ANQGSEA. The CDR3 is made up of 11 amino acids. V dropped 7 bases and J dropped 6 bases, with 12 bases sitting between them. The CDR3 protein is CSGQLVAEAFF. In DNA form, the CDR3 reads TGCAGCGGACAACTTGTGGCTGAAGCTTTCTTT.

The gene calls are TRBV27 and TRBJ1-6; D might be TRBD1 (5 bases). The CDR3 consists of 14 residues. Trimming stripped 2 bases from V and 10 bases from J, with 12 bases between. CDR1 is MNHEY and CDR2 is SMNVEV in the germline V gene (reference sequence). Here the CDR3 reads CASSLAGERSPLHF. The CDR3, as DNA: TGTGCCAGCAGTTTAGCGGGGGAACGGTCACCCCTCCACTTT.

The chain is built from TRBV4-3 and TRBJ2-3; no firm D call. The CDR3 totals 14 residues. The germline gives CDR1 LGHNA, CDR2 YSLEER. V dropped 4 bases and J dropped 0 bases, with 8 bases sitting between them. DNA for the CDR3: TGCGCCAGCAGCCGTACCGTGAGCACAGATACGCAGTATTTT. It is translated as CASSRTVSTDTQYF.

The rearrangement joins TRBV20-1 to TRBJ2-5; 8 nucleotides match TRBD2. The CDR3 contains 12 residues. Germline V gives CDR1 DFQATT, CDR2 SNEGSKA (reference sequence). The V gene end was trimmed by 6 bases and the J gene end by 5 bases; junction bases not matched to a gene: 5. This CDR3 reads CSAESGSETQYF. CDR3 DNA sequence: TGCAGTGCCGAAAGCGGGAGTGAGACCCAGTACTTC.

The J gene is TRBJ2-7, the V gene TRBV10-3, with D perhaps matching TRBD2 (5 bases). The V gene's germline CDR1 is ENHRY and CDR2 SYGVKD. V was cut by 4 bases and J by 6 bases, with 7 bases left in between. The CDR3 length is 11 residues. The CDR3 here is CAISGGLEQYF. The DNA for the CDR3 is TGTGCCATCAGTGGAGGGCTCGAGCAGTACTTC.

Only one count was recorded for this clonotype. The genes are TRBV5-1 and TRBJ1-1, with D possibly TRBD1 on 5 matching bases. V was shortened by 4 bases and J by 1 base, with 11 bases between the two germline ends. Germline values: CDR1 SGHRS, CDR2 YFSETQ. The CDR3 totals 14 residues. The CDR3 loop is CASSTAGQNTEAFF. The CDR3 nucleotides read TGCGCCAGCAGCACAGCGGGGCAGAACACTGAAGCTTTCTTT.

V usage is TRBV7-2 and J usage is TRBJ2-4, with D uncertain. Trimming pared 2 bases from V and 6 bases from J, leaving 8 bases between. The CDR3 totals 13 residues. From germline, CDR1 is SGHTA and CDR2 FQGNSA. CDR3 sequence: CASSLWTGNIQYF. CDR3 sequence (DNA): TGTGCCAGCAGCTTATGGACGGGAAACATTCAGTACTTC.

This chain joins TRBV2 and TRBJ2-5; 7 bases align to TRBD2. This CDR3 has 16 amino acids. Germline CDR1 reads SNHLY; CDR2 reads FYNNEI. V was clipped by 7 bases and J by 5 bases; unmatched bases: 16. The CDR3 region is CASTPTRARGDETQYF. Here the CDR3 DNA reads TGTGCCAGCACCCCAACTCGGGCCCGGGGGGATGAGACCCAGTACTTC.

In its sample, this clonotype was seen a few times. The V and J genes are TRBV11-2 and TRBJ2-7; no definite D call. The V end lost 2 bases, the J end lost 3 bases, and 5 bases lay between the germline ends. Germline loops: CDR1 SGHAT, CDR2 FQNNGV. The CDR3 covers 12 residues. The CDR3 spells CASSLRFYEQYF. Written as DNA, the CDR3 is TGTGCCAGCAGCTTACGGTTCTACGAGCAGTACTTC.

This chain connects TRBV12-3 or TRBV12-4 to TRBJ2-3; TRBD2 matches 8 bases. The CDR3 runs 17 residues. V trimming: 2 bases; J trimming: 0 bases; junction bases outside the gene matches: 7. The DNA of the CDR3 is TGTGCCAGCAGTTTACCGCGGGGGGCGTCTAGCACAGATACGCAGTATTTT. Translated: CASSLPRGASSTDTQYF.

The chain has TRBV6-5 and TRBJ2-4; 9 bases fit TRBD1. Unmatched junction bases numbered 7, after V lost 0 bases and J lost 13 bases. CDR1 and CDR2 (germline): MNHEY, SVGAGI. This CDR3 region has 14 residues. Written as DNA, the CDR3 is TGTGCCAGCAGTTACTCACAGGGGGCGGTGGAGCAGTACTTC. Protein sequence: CASSYSQGAVEQYF.

This clonotype was seen a few times. This chain joins TRBV2 and TRBJ2-7; D not certain. Germline V gene lookup returns CDR1 SNHLY and CDR2 FYNNEI. With 3 bases removed from V and 0 bases from J, the gap between germline ends came to 9 bases. The CDR3 is 14 amino acids. The CDR3 bases are TGTGCCAGCAGTGAGAAACGTAACTCCTACGAGCAGTACTTC. Translation: CASSEKRNSYEQYF.

This clonotype has only a few counts. The chain joins TRBV4-1 to TRBJ2-7; D not resolved. From germline, CDR1 is MGHRA and CDR2 YSYEKL. The germline V and J ends were trimmed by 0 bases and 7 bases, with 10 bases remaining between them. The CDR3 extends over 13 amino acids. In DNA form, the CDR3 reads TGCGCCAGCAGCCAAGATTCCGGGTGGGAGCAGTACTTC. This translates into CASSQDSGWEQYF.

This clonotype was observed once. Mismatch with germline at one junction end may stem from a read error. V usage is TRBV16 and J usage is TRBJ2-5, with a possible D match to TRBD1 (5 bases). The germline gives CDR1 KGHSY, CDR2 FQNENV. The CDR3 is 13 amino acids. The CDR3 nucleotides are TGTGCCAGCAGCCAATTTGGACAAGAGGCCCAGTACTTC. Translating it yields CASSQFGQEAQYF.

Regarding this clonotype: Germline and junction disagree at one end, which may indicate a read error. The chain links TRBV10-3 to TRBJ2-5; D not certain. CDR1 is ENHRY, CDR2 SYGVKD, per germline. This CDR3 contains 15 residues. CDR3 loop: CAISVRGVAQETQYF. The CDR3 DNA reads TGCGCCATCAGTGTCCGTGGAGTGGCCCAAGAGACCCAGTACTTC.

This sequence joins TRBV7-8 and TRBJ2-5; D possibly corresponds to TRBD2 (6 bases). This CDR3 is 15 amino acids long. The germline gives CDR1 SGHVS, CDR2 FQNEAQ. V was cut by 5 bases and J by 2 bases, with 15 bases left in between. This CDR3 reads CASSPRGTAQETQYF. CDR3 DNA: TGTGCCAGCAGCCCCCGGGGGACTGCTCAAGAGACCCAGTACTTC. Using reference TRBV7-8 and TRBJ2-5 for the parts outside the CDR3, the full variable domain is GAGVSQSPRYKVAKRGQDVALRCDPISGHVSLFWYQQALGQGPEFLTYFQNEAQLDKSGLPSDRFFAERPEGSVSTLKIQRTQQEDSAVYLCASSPRGTAQETQYFGPGTRLLVL.